The 7 T cell receptor beta chains presented below share a single source sample, sequenced in a study of CD8 T cells in ankylosing spondylitis. Each CDR3 protein gets one entry after TCRdb re-called the 5' RACE reads with MiXCR. The sample lists about 110,000 distinct CDR3 sequences, nearly 25% occurring once. Input material: synovial fluid, either unsorted or a sorted T cell fraction (not recorded which). The receptors shown here come from a male donor with ankylosing spondylitis.

The chain carries TRBV20-1 and TRBJ2-7; D unresolved. V was clipped by 2 bases and J by 5 bases, with 7 bases between them. The CDR3 sequence is 11 residues long. Germline-derived CDR1 and CDR2 are DFQATT and SNEGSKA (reference sequence). CDR3 in amino acids: CSARTSDEQYF. As DNA, the CDR3 is TGCAGTGCTAGAACATCCGACGAGCAGTACTTC.

J is TRBJ2-2 and V is TRBV6-5; D not certain. Germline-derived CDR1 and CDR2 are MNHEY and SVGAGI. The CDR3 runs to 14 residues. V was cut by 0 bases and J by 1 base, with 3 bases left in between. As DNA, the CDR3 is TGTGCCAGCAGTTACTCGGGGAACACCGGGGAGCTGTTTTTT. Amino acids: CASSYSGNTGELFF.

The sample holds one count of this clonotype. The V gene is TRBV28, the J gene TRBJ1-1; no clear D gene. The CDR3 is made up of 15 amino acids. V shed 3 bases and J shed 6 bases, with 17 bases lying between them. CDR1 and CDR2 from the germline V gene are MDHEN and SYDVKM. In DNA form, the CDR3 reads TGTGCCAGCAGTTTCTCCGGGGTCAGCGGAGCTGAAGCTTTCTTT. Its translation: CASSFSGVSGAEAFF.

This chain links TRBV13 with TRBJ2-7, with D perhaps matching TRBD2 (6 bases). Germline V gene sequence: CDR1 PRHDT, CDR2 FYEKMQ (reference sequence). V lost 4 bases to trimming and J lost 5 bases, with 18 bases between them. The CDR3 totals 15 residues. CDR3 DNA sequence: TGTGCCAGCAGCTCAACGACGGGACTCGCCAACGAGCAGTACTTC. This sequence encodes CASSSTTGLANEQYF.

The chain has TRBV7-9 and TRBJ1-2; no definite D call. With 3 bases removed from V and 1 base from J, the gap between germline ends came to 6 bases. This CDR3 is 13 amino acids long. CDR1 and CDR2 from the germline V gene are SEHNR and FQNEAQ (reference sequence). CDR3 amino acids: CASSFDLNYGYTF. The CDR3 DNA reads as TGTGCCAGCAGCTTTGACCTTAACTATGGCTACACCTTC. Filled out from reference TRBV7-9 and TRBJ1-2, the complete variable domain reads DTGVSQNPRHKITKRGQNVTFRCDPISEHNRLYWYRQTLGQGPEFLTYFQNEAQLEKSRLLSDRFSAERPKGSFSTLEIQRTEQGDSAMYLCASSFDLNYGYTFGSGTRLTVV.

This clonotype was recorded a few times. The genes are TRBV28 and TRBJ2-3; 7 nucleotides align to TRBD1. V trimming: 5 bases; J trimming: 0 bases; junction bases outside the gene matches: 5. CDR1 MDHEN and CDR2 SYDVKM come from the germline V gene. The CDR3 contains 15 residues. The CDR3 region has the DNA TGTGCCAGCAGTCAACAGGGGACGAGCACAGATACGCAGTATTTT. The encoded protein is CASSQQGTSTDTQYF.

In this sample, this clonotype turned up many times. The V call is TRBV7-8, the J call TRBJ2-7; D remains ambiguous. CDR1 is SGHVS, CDR2 FQNEAQ, per germline. The CDR3 runs to 13 residues. With 3 bases removed from V and 1 base from J, the gap between germline ends came to 7 bases. The CDR3 reads CASSFDSSYEQYV. The CDR3 bases are TGTGCCAGCAGCTTTGACTCGTCCTACGAGCAGTACGTC.